This T cell receptor (beta chain) was sequenced during a study of T cells after yellow fever vaccination. Findings and caveats of the study: On re-exposure, the response was weaker but peaked faster, at day 5 versus 15.

Relative to its sample, this clonotype is medium-sized. As yet, its antigen is unknown. V dropped 6 bases and J dropped 3 bases, with 14 bases sitting between them. This CDR3 is 14 amino acids long. Per germline, CDR1 LNHDA and CDR2 SQIVND (reference sequence). Conversion of TCR transcripts into cDNA relied on 5'RACE template switching, which added a universal primer site and UMIs. TCRdb reanalysed the 5' RACE reads using MiXCR and keeps one entry per CDR3 protein. Among some 250,000 distinct CDR3 sequences listed, more than 3.5% were seen once. This chain uses TRBV19 with TRBJ1-1; D is unresolved. Sequenced here: PBMCs, sampled 15 days after the yellow fever booster vaccination. The sequence came from a man aged 18 to 30 who received the YFV17D yellow fever vaccine. CDR3 nucleotide sequence: TGTGCCAGTAGGAGTGCTGGGCCCTACACTGAAGCTTTCTTT. This codes for CASRSAGPYTEAFF. The variable domain in full, with the rest retrieved from reference TRBV19 and TRBJ1-1, is DGGITQSPKYLFRKEGQNVTLSCEQNLNHDAMYWYRQDPGQGLRLIYYSQIVNDFQKGDIAEGYSVSREKKESFPLTVTSAQKNPTAFYLCASRSAGPYTEAFFGQGTRLTVV.